These T cell receptor beta chains were read from a single sample in a study of cytomegalovirus exposure and HLA in healthy donors. The data were produced by immunoSEQ multiplex PCR, yet TCRdb's version contains in-frame clones alone and is incomplete. In the table there are over 100,000 clones, roughly 69% of which are singletons. Sequencing input: PBMCs. The source of these receptors is a woman between 25 and 40 years old in good health and CMV-seronegative. The CDR3 runs from the conserved cysteine through the conserved F or W. Fields, in order: D gene, J gene, clone size, V gene, CDR3 protein, CDR3 DNA. A D gene is named only where the DNA matches it firmly. A clone size is listed for some rows: how often the clone was seen (once, few, many), or a class if it is expanded.

D: .
J: TRBJ1-1
size: few
V: TRBV5-4
CDR3: CASSLDPGGTEAFF
DNA: TGTGCCAGCAGCTTGGACCCCGGCGGAACTGAAGCTTTCTTT

D: TRBD1
J: TRBJ2-6
size: .
V: TRBV10-3
CDR3: CAISRTGGTSGANVLTF
DNA: TGTGCCATCAGCAGAACAGGGGGCACGTCTGGGGCCAACGTCCTGACTTTC

D: TRBD1
J: TRBJ2-7
size: .
V: TRBV7-9
CDR3: CASSEGQGRYEQYF
DNA: TGTGCCAGCAGCGAAGGACAGGGGCGATACGAGCAGTACTTC

D: .
J: TRBJ1-4
size: .
V: TRBV5-6
CDR3: CASSGAQGRNEKLFF
DNA: TGTGCCAGCAGCGGGGCACAGGGAAGGAATGAAAAACTGTTTTTT

D: .
J: TRBJ2-1
size: .
V: TRBV5-1
CDR3: CASRAADSSYNEQFF
DNA: TGCGCCAGCAGGGCTGCGGATAGCTCCTACAATGAGCAGTTCTTC

D: TRBD1
J: TRBJ2-7
size: few
V: TRBV6-5
CDR3: CASRTGTAYEQYF
DNA: TGTGCCAGCAGAACCGGGACAGCCTACGAGCAGTACTTC

D: TRBD2
J: TRBJ2-7
size: .
V: TRBV11-2
CDR3: CASSPRSPRGVAYEQYF
DNA: TGTGCCAGCAGCCCTAGATCTCCCCGGGGGGTAGCTTACGAGCAGTACTTC

D: TRBD1
J: TRBJ2-5
size: .
V: TRBV7-2
CDR3: CASRDRGVVQETQYF
DNA: TGTGCCAGCAGGGACAGGGGAGTCGTCCAAGAGACCCAGTACTTC

D: .
J: TRBJ1-2
size: .
V: TRBV15
CDR3: CATSRDRYGYTF
DNA: TGTGCCACCAGCAGAGACCGCTATGGCTACACCTTC

D: TRBD2
J: TRBJ2-1
size: .
V: TRBV4-1
CDR3: CASSLLGLAGVNEQFF
DNA: TGCGCCAGCAGCCTCTTGGGACTAGCGGGAGTCAATGAGCAGTTCTTC

D: .
J: TRBJ2-1
size: .
V: TRBV29-1
CDR3: CSVERSVNEQFF
DNA: TGCAGCGTTGAACGCAGTGTGAATGAGCAGTTCTTC

D: TRBD2
J: TRBJ2-3
size: .
V: TRBV5-1
CDR3: CASSLGLAGGSDTQYF
DNA: TGCGCCAGCAGCTTGGGACTAGCGGGAGGTTCAGATACGCAGTATTTT

D: .
J: TRBJ1-6
size: .
V: TRBV5-1
CDR3: CASSLAGEGRSPLHF
DNA: TGCGCCAGCAGCTTGGCCGGGGAGGGTCGGTCACCCCTCCACTTT

D: .
J: TRBJ2-7
size: .
V: TRBV7-2
CDR3: CASSARTAAYEQYF
DNA: TGTGCCAGCAGCGCTAGGACAGCCGCCTACGAGCAGTACTTC

D: .
J: TRBJ2-1
size: .
V: TRBV28
CDR3: CASSFPLATSYNEQFF
DNA: TGTGCCAGCAGTTTCCCCCTAGCGACCTCCTACAATGAGCAGTTCTTC

D: .
J: TRBJ1-1
size: .
V: TRBV7-8
CDR3: CASSHREGTEAFF
DNA: TGTGCCAGCAGCCACAGGGAGGGGACTGAAGCTTTCTTT

D: TRBD2
J: TRBJ2-7
size: once
V: TRBV6-5
CDR3: CASSSLAGGGEQYF
DNA: TGTGCCAGCAGTTCCCTAGCGGGAGGGGGCGAGCAGTACTTC

D: TRBD2
J: TRBJ2-3
size: .
V: TRBV4-1
CDR3: CASSQGLAGSDTQYF
DNA: TGCGCCAGCAGCCAGGGGCTAGCGGGATCGGATACGCAGTATTTT

D: TRBD1
J: TRBJ1-5
size: .
V: TRBV5-1
CDR3: CASSRDRENNQPQHF
DNA: TGCGCCAGCAGTAGGGACAGGGAGAACAATCAGCCCCAGCATTTT

D: TRBD1
J: TRBJ2-7
size: .
V: TRBV7-8
CDR3: CASSLVQGPSYEQYF
DNA: TGTGCCAGCAGCTTAGTACAGGGGCCCTCCTACGAGCAGTACTTC

D: TRBD2
J: TRBJ2-5
size: .
V: TRBV5-1
CDR3: CASSLERGEETQYF
DNA: TGCGCCAGCAGCTTGGAGCGGGGGGAAGAGACCCAGTACTTC

D: TRBD2
J: TRBJ2-3
size: .
V: TRBV25-1
CDR3: CASSEFGGDIADTQYF
DNA: TGTGCCAGCAGTGAATTCGGGGGGGATATTGCAGATACGCAGTATTTT

D: TRBD1
J: TRBJ1-3
size: .
V: TRBV6-6
CDR3: CASSPGTGKAGNTIYF
DNA: TGTGCCAGCAGTCCTGGGACAGGAAAAGCTGGAAACACCATATATTTT

D: TRBD1
J: TRBJ2-6
size: .
V: TRBV10-3
CDR3: CAITRDRAVGVSGANVLTF
DNA: TGTGCCATCACTAGGGACAGGGCGGTTGGCGTCTCTGGGGCCAACGTCCTGACTTTC

D: .
J: TRBJ2-5
size: .
V: TRBV25-1
CDR3: CASSASRTQYF
DNA: TGTGCCAGCAGTGCCTCGCGGACCCAGTACTTC

D: .
J: TRBJ1-5
size: .
V: TRBV5-6
CDR3: CASSSWGLNNQPQHF
DNA: TGTGCCAGCAGTTCTTGGGGGCTTAACAATCAGCCCCAGCATTTT

D: .
J: TRBJ1-2
size: many
V: TRBV4-3
CDR3: CASSQSSIQGGGGYTF
DNA: TGCGCCAGCAGCCAAAGTTCGATACAGGGCGGAGGTGGCTACACCTTC

D: .
J: TRBJ1-1
size: .
V: TRBV19
CDR3: CASSNRDYTEAFF
DNA: TGTGCCAGTAGTAACCGGGACTACACTGAAGCTTTCTTT

D: TRBD1
J: TRBJ1-2
size: few
V: TRBV28
CDR3: CASSLPAGGAGYGYTF
DNA: TGTGCCAGCAGTTTACCGGCAGGGGGCGCTGGCTATGGCTACACCTTC

D: .
J: TRBJ2-1
size: .
V: TRBV7-7
CDR3: CASSLVRTKYNEQFF
DNA: TGTGCTAGCAGCTTAGTTAGGACTAAATACAATGAGCAGTTCTTC

D: TRBD1
J: TRBJ1-1
size: few
V: TRBV27
CDR3: CASRAQGVTYTEAFF
DNA: TGTGCCAGCAGGGCCCAGGGGGTTACGTACACTGAAGCTTTCTTT

D: TRBD2
J: TRBJ2-7
size: .
V: TRBV27
CDR3: CASSALAGGSYEQYF
DNA: TGTGCCAGCAGCGCCCTAGCGGGGGGCTCGTACGAGCAGTACTTC

D: .
J: TRBJ1-2
size: .
V: TRBV2
CDR3: CASSESLNRGFYYGYTF
DNA: TGTGCCAGCAGTGAATCCTTGAACCGAGGGTTTTACTATGGCTACACCTTC

D: TRBD1
J: TRBJ1-3
size: .
V: TRBV28
CDR3: CASRQPGQGPGNTIYF
DNA: TGTGCCAGCAGACAACCAGGACAGGGTCCTGGAAACACCATATATTTT

D: TRBD1
J: TRBJ1-1
size: .
V: TRBV30
CDR3: CASRDRGMNTEAFF
DNA: TGTGCCTCCCGGGACAGGGGAATGAACACTGAAGCTTTCTTT

D: .
J: TRBJ2-1
size: few
V: TRBV4-1
CDR3: CASTHGDWRYNEQFF
DNA: TGCGCCAGCACTCATGGGGACTGGAGATACAATGAGCAGTTCTTC

D: .
J: TRBJ1-1
size: .
V: TRBV29-1
CDR3: CSVASTGNTEAFF
DNA: TGCAGCGTCGCCTCGACAGGGAACACTGAAGCTTTCTTT

D: TRBD1
J: TRBJ1-1
size: .
V: TRBV6-1
CDR3: CASSRTGGGTEAFF
DNA: TGTGCCAGCAGTCGGACAGGGGGGGGGACTGAAGCTTTCTTT

D: .
J: TRBJ2-1
size: .
V: TRBV27
CDR3: CASSRADSYNEQFF
DNA: TGTGCCAGCAGTCGAGCGGATTCCTACAATGAGCAGTTCTTC

D: .
J: TRBJ1-1
size: .
V: TRBV9
CDR3: CASSVAVNTEAFF
DNA: TGTGCCAGCAGCGTAGCCGTGAACACTGAAGCTTTCTTT